This note documents a single T cell receptor (beta chain) sequence. This entry comes from a study of T-cell memory formation after mild COVID-19. 5'RACE, which relied on constant-segment primers, yielded TCR alpha and TCR beta cDNA libraries carrying sample barcodes and UMIs. One entry per CDR3 protein, called by TCRdb with MiXCR from the 5' RACE reads. The repertoire holds under 400,000 distinct CDR3 sequences, with approximately 27% as singletons. V shed 6 bases and J 3 bases; nucleotides not matched to a gene: 7. The CDR3 has 16 amino acids. The chain uses TRBV12-3 or TRBV12-4 and TRBJ2-3; 12 positions agree with TRBD2. This TCR derives from an adult woman who had mild COVID-19 (a few samples of this study predate the infection). Cell type and time point are not known. Sequenced sample: PBMCs or a T cell subset sorted from them (not recorded which). CDR3 bases: TGTGCCAGCAGCCCGGGACTAGCGGGTTGGACAGATACGCAGTATTTT. This gives the protein CASSPGLAGWTDTQYF.